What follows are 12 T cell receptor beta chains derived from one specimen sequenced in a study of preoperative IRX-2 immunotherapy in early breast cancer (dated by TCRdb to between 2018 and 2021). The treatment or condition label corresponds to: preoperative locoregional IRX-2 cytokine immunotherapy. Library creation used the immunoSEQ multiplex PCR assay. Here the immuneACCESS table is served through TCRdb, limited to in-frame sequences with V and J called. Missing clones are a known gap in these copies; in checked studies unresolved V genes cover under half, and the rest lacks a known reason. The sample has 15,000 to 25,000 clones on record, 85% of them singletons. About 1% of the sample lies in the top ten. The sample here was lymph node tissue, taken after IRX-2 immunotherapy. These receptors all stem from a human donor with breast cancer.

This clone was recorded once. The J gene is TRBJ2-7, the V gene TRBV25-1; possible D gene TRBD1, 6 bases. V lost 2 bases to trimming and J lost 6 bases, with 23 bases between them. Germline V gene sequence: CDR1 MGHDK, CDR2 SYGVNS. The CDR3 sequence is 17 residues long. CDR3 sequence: CASSEGAGAPRGAEQYF. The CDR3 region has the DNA TGTGCCAGCAGTGAAGGGGCAGGGGCTCCGAGAGGGGCCGAGCAGTACTTC.

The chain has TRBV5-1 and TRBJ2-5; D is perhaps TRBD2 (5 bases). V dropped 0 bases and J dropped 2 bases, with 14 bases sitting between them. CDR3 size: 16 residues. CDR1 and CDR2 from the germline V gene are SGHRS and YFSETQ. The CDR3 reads CASSLAADRVQETQYF. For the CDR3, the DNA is TGCGCCAGCAGCTTGGCAGCGGATAGGGTACAAGAGACCCAGTACTTC.

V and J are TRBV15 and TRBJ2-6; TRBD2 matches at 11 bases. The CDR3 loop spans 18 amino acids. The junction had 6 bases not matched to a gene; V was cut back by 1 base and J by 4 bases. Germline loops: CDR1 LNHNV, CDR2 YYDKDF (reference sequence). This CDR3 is CATSRGLAGMAGANVLTF. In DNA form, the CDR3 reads TGTGCCACCAGCAGAGGACTAGCGGGAATGGCGGGGGCCAACGTCCTGACTTTC.

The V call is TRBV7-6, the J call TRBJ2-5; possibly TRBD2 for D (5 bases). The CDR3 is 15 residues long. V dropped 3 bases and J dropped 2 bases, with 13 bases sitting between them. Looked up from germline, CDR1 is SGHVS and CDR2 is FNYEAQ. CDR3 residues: CASSLVGRAQETQYF. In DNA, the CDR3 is TGTGCCAGCAGCTTGGTAGGGCGGGCGCAAGAGACCCAGTACTTC.

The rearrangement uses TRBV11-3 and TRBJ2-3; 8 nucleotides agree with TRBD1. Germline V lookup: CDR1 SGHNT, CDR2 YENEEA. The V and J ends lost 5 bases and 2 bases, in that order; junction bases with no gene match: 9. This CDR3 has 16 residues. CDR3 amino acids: CASSRPGQGITDTQYF. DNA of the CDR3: TGTGCCAGCAGCCGCCCCGGACAGGGAATCACAGATACGCAGTATTTT.

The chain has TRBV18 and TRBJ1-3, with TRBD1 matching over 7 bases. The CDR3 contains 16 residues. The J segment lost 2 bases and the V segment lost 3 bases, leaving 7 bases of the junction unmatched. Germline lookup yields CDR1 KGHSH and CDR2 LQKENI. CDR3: CASSPTLTGAGNTIYF. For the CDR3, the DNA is TGTGCCAGCTCACCCACCCTTACAGGGGCTGGAAACACCATATATTTT. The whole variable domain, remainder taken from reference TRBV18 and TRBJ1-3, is NAGVMQNPRHLVRRRGQEARLRCSPMKGHSHVYWYRQLPEEGLKFMVYLQKENIIDESGMPKERFSAEFPKEGPSILRIQQVVRGDSAAYFCASSPTLTGAGNTIYFGEGSWLTVV.

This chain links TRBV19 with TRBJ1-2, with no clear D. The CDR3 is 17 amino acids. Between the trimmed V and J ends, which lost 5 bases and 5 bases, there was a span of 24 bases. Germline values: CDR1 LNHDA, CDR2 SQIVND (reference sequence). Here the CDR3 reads CASSPPRAGWESYGYTF. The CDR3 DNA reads TGTGCCAGTAGTCCTCCTAGGGCAGGTTGGGAGAGTTATGGCTACACCTTC.

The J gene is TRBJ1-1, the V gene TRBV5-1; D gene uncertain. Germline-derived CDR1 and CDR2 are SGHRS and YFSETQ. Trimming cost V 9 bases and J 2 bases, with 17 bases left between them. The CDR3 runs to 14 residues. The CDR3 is CATQLRPTNTEAFF. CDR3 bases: TGCGCCACCCAACTGAGACCGACTAACACTGAAGCTTTCTTT.

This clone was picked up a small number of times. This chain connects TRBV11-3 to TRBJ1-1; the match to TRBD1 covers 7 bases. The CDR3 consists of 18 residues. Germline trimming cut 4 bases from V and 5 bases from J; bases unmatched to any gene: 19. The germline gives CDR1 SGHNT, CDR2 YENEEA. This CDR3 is CASSSIRSARQGRTEAFF. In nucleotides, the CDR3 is TGTGCCAGCAGCTCGATACGGTCTGCGCGACAGGGAAGGACTGAAGCTTTCTTT. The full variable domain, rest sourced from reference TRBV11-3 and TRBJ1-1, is EAGVVQSPRYKIIEKKQPVAFWCNPISGHNTLYWYLQNLGQGPELLIRYENEEAVDDSQLPKDRFSAERLKGVDSTLKIQPAELGDSAVYLCASSSIRSARQGRTEAFFGQGTRLTVV.

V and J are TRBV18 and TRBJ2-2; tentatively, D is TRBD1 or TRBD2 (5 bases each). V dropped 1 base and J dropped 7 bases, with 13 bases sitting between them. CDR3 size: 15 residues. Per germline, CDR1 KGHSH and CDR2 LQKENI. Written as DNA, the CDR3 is TGTGCCAGCTCACCACAGGGGAGCGAGGACGGGGAGCTGTTTTTT. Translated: CASSPQGSEDGELFF.

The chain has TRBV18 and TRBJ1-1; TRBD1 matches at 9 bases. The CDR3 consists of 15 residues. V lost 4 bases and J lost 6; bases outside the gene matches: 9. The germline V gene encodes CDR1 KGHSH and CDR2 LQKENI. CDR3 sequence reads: CASSRALQGAAEAFF. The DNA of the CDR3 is TGTGCCAGCTCACGGGCCCTACAGGGGGCAGCTGAAGCTTTCTTT.

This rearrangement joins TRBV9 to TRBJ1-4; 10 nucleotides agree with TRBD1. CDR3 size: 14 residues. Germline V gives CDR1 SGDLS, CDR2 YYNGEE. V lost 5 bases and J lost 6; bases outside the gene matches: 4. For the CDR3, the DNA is TGTGCCAGCAGTCGCGACAGGGGGCATGAAAAACTGTTTTTT. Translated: CASSRDRGHEKLFF.